This T cell receptor beta chain was sequenced in a study of T cell responses to AZD1222 COVID-19 vaccine. General study results and limits: Mostly white British, mostly female donors; authors suggested clonal diversity may be underestimated. AZD1222 recipients seropositive at baseline numbered only five to seven.

Details on this clone: Its antigen is as yet unknown.

The CDR3 is made up of 14 amino acids. Germline-derived CDR1 and CDR2 are LGHNA and YNFKEQ. Trimming stripped 0 bases from V and 8 bases from J, with 13 bases between. The method was immunoSEQ multiplex PCR; TCRdb's version includes in-frame clones alone and lacks a portion of them. Of some 130,000 clones listed, over 85% are singletons. This sequence was found in an adult who received the AZD1222 COVID-19 vaccine. The sequenced sample was peripheral blood, obtained 28 days after the second AZD1222 dose. The V gene is TRBV4-2, the J gene TRBJ1-2, with a tentative D call TRBD1 (5 bases). In DNA, the CDR3 is TGTGCCAGCAGCCAAGACTTAGGGGTTAGGGGCTACACCTTC. This sequence encodes CASSQDLGVRGYTF.